The T cell receptor (beta chain) described here comes from a study of T-cell reconstitution after alpha-beta-depleted transplantation in children. This clonotype was observed a handful of times. In germline, CDR1 is SQVTM, CDR2 ANQGSEA. The CDR3 spans 15 residues. Trimming cost V 3 bases and J 0 bases, with 13 bases left between them. Preparation of the TCRbeta library used unique molecular identifiers. TCRdb independently ran MiXCR on the PCR reads; one entry per CDR3 protein. The sample has over 550,000 distinct CDR3 sequences, roughly a tenth seen once. The sequence came from a human donor who donated a stem cell graft to a child with acute myeloid leukemia. Material: PBMCs from the stem cell graft donor, obtained from the stem cell graft. The V call is TRBV29-1, the J call TRBJ2-3; D is perhaps TRBD2 (6 bases). The DNA for the CDR3 is TGCAGCGTTGAGGGACCGGGGGAGAGCACAGATACGCAGTATTTT. Its protein product is CSVEGPGESTDTQYF.